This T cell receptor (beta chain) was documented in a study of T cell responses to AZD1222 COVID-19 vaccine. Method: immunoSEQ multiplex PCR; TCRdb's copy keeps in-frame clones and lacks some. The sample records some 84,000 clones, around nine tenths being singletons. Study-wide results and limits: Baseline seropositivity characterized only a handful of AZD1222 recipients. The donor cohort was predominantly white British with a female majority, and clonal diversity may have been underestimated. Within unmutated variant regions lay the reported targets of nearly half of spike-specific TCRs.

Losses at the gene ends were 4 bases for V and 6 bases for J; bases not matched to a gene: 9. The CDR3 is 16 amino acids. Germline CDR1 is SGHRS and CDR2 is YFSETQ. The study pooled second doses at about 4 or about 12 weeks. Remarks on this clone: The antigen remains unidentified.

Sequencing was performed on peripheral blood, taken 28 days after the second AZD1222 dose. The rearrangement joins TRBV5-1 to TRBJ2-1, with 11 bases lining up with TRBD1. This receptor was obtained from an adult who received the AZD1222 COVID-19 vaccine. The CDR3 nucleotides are TGCGCCAGCAGCACACTAACCGGGACAGGGGGCAATGAGCAGTTCTTC. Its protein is CASSTLTGTGGNEQFF.